This T cell receptor (beta chain) was sequenced for a study of T-cell reconstitution after alpha-beta-depleted transplantation in children. The germline V and J ends were trimmed by 1 base and 4 bases, with 6 bases remaining between them. CDR1 and CDR2 from the germline V gene are SGHTA and FQGNSA. The CDR3 runs to 13 residues. This clonotype was seen at least ten times. Using unique molecular identifiers, the investigators prepared the TCRbeta library. TCRdb used MiXCR to reprocess the PCR reads, holding one entry per CDR3 protein. The table lists 400,000 to 500,000 distinct CDR3 sequences, approximately 10% of them singletons.

The chain employs TRBV7-2 and TRBJ2-3, with no clear D. The sequenced sample was PBMCs from the stem cell graft donor, obtained from the stem cell graft. This receptor was obtained from a human donor who donated a stem cell graft to a child with acute myeloid leukemia. CDR3 region: CASSLVGSDTQYF. The CDR3 DNA follows: TGTGCCAGCAGCTTAGTGGGGTCAGATACGCAGTATTTT.